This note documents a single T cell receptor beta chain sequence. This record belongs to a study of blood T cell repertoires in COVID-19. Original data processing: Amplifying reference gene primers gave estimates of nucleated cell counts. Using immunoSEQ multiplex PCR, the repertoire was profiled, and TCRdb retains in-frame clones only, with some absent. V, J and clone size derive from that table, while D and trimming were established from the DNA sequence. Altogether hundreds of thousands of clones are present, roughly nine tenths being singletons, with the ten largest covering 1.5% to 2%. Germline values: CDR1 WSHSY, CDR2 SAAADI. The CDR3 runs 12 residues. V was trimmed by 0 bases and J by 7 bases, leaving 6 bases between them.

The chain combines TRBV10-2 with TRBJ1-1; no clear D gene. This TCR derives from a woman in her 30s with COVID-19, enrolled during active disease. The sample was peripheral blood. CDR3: CASSESYGEAFF. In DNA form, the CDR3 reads TGCGCCAGCAGTGAGTCTTACGGTGAAGCTTTCTTT.